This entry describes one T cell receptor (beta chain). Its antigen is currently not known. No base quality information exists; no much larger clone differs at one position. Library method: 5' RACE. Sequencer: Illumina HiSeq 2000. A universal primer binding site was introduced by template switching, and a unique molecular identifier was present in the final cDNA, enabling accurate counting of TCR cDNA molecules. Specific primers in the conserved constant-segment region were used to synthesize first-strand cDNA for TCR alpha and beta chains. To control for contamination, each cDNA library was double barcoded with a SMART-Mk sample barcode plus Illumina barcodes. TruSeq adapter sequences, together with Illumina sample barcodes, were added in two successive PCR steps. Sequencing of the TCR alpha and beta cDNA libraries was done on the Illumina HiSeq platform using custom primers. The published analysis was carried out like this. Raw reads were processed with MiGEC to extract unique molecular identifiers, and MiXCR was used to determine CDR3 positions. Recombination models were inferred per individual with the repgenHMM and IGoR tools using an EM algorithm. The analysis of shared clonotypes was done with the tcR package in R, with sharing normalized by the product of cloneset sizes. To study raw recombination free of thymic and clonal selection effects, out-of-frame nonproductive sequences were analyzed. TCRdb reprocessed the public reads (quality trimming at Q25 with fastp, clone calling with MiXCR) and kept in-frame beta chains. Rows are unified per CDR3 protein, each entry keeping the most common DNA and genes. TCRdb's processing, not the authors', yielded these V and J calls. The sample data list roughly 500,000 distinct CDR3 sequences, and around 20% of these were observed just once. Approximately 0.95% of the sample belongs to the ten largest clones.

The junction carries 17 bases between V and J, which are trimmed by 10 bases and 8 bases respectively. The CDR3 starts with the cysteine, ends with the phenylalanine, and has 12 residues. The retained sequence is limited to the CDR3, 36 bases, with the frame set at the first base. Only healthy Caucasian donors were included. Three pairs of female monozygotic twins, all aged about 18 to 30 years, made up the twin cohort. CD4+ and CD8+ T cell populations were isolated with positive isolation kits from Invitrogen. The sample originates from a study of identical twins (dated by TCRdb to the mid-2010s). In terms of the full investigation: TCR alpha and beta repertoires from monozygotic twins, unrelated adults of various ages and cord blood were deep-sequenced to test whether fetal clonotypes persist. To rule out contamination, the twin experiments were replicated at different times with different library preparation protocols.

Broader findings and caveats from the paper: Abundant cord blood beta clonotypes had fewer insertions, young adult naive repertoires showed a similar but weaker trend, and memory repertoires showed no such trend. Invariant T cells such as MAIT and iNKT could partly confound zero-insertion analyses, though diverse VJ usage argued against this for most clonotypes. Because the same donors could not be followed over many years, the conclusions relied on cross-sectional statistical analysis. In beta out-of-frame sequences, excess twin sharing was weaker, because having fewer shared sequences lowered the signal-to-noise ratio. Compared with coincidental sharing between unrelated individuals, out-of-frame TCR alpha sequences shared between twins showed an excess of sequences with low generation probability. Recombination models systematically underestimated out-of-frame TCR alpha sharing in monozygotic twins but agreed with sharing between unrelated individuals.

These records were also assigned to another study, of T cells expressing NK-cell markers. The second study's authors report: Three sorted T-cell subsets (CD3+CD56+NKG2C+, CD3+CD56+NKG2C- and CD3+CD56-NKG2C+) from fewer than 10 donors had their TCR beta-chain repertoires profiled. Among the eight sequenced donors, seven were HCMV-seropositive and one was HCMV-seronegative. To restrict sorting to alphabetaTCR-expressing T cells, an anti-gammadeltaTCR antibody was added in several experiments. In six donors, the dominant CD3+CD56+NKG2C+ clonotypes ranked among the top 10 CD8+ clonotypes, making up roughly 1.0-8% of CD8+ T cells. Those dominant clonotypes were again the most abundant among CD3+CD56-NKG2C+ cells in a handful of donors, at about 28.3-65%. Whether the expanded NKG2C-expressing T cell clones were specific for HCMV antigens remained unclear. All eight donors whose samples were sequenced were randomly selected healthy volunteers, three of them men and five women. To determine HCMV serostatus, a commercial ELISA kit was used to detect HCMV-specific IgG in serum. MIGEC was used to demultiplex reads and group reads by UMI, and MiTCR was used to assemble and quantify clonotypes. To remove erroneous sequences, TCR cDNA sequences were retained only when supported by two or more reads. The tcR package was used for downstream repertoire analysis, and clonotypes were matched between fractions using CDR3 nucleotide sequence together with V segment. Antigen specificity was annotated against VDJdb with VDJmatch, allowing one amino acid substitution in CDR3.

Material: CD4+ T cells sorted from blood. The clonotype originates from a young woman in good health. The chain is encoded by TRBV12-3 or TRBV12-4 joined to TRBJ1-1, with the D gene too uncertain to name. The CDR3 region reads CATGRYLGEAFF. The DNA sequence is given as TGTGCCACCGGACGATATCTTGGGGAAGCTTTCTTT.